The next 3 T cell receptor beta chains were all read from a single sample in a study of cytomegalovirus exposure and HLA in healthy donors. 60 Vbeta and 13 Jbeta primers were used in PCR. Data came from immunoSEQ multiplex PCR; TCRdb stores just in-frame clones and leaves some out. The table includes 60,000 to 75,000 clones, around 76% detected once. The sample was PBMCs. These receptors originate from a woman aged 25 to 39 in good health and CMV-seropositive.

The V and J genes are TRBV7-9 and TRBJ2-2, with a weak D call TRBD2 (6 bases). In germline, CDR1 is SEHNR, CDR2 FQNEAQ (reference sequence). Trimming stripped 3 bases from V and 2 bases from J, with 7 bases between. The CDR3 has 14 amino acids. The DNA of the CDR3 is TGTGCCAGCAGCTTCGGGGGTAACACCGGGGAGCTGTTTTTT. Protein sequence: CASSFGGNTGELFF.

The chain joins TRBV6-1 to TRBJ1-2, with 9 bases fitting TRBD1. Germline CDR1 reads MNHNS; CDR2 reads SASEGT. The CDR3 runs to 13 residues. J lost 4 bases, V lost 6 bases, and 3 bases had no gene match. CDR3 sequence reads: CASREGQGYGYTF. CDR3 in DNA: TGTGCCAGCAGGGAGGGACAGGGCTATGGCTACACCTTC.

The genes are TRBV4-3 and TRBJ2-2; D is perhaps TRBD2 (6 bases). Germline values: CDR1 LGHNA, CDR2 YSLEER. Trimming pared 0 bases from V and 4 bases from J, leaving 9 bases between. The CDR3 length is 15 residues. In nucleotides, the CDR3 is TGCGCCAGCAGCCAAGAGGATAGCGGCACCGGGGAGCTGTTTTTT. This codes for CASSQEDSGTGELFF.